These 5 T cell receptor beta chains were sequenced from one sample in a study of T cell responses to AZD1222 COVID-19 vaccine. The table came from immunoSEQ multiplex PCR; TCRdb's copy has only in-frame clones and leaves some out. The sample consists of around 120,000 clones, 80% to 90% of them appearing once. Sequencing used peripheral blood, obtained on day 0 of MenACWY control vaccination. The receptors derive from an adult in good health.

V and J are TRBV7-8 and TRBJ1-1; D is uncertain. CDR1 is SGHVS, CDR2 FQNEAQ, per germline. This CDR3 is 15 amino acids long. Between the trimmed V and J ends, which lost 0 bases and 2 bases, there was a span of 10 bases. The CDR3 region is CASSLAPDGNTEAFF. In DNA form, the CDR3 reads TGTGCCAGCAGCTTAGCGCCTGACGGTAACACTGAAGCTTTCTTT. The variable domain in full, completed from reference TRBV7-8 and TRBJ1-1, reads GAGVSQSPRYKVAKRGQDVALRCDPISGHVSLFWYQQALGQGPEFLTYFQNEAQLDKSGLPSDRFFAERPEGSVSTLKIQRTQQEDSAVYLCASSLAPDGNTEAFFGQGTRLTVV.

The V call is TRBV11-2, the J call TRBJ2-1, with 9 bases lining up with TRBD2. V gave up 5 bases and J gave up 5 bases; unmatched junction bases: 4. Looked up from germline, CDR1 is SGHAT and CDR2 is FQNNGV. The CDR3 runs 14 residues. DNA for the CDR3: TGTGCCAGCAGCCTAGCGGGACTGCACAATGAGCAGTTCTTC. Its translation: CASSLAGLHNEQFF.

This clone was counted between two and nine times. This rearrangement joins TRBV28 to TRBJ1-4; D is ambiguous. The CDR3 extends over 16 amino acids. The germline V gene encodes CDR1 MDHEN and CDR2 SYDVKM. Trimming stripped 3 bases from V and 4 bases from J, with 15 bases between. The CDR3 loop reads CASSFATRAINEKLFF. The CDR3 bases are TGTGCCAGCAGTTTTGCGACACGCGCTATTAATGAAAAACTGTTTTTT.

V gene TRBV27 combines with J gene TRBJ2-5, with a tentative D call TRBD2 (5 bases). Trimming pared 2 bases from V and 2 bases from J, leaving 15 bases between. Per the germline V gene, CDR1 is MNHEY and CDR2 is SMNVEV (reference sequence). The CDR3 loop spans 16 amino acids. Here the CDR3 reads CASSLLPGSRQETQYF. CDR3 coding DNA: TGTGCCAGCAGTTTACTCCCGGGGAGTCGACAAGAGACCCAGTACTTC.

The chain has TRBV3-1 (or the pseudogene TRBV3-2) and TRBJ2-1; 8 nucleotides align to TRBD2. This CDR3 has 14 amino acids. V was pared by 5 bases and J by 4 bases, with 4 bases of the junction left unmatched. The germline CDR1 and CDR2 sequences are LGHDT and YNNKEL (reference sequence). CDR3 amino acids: CASSASGLYNEQFF. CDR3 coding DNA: TGTGCCAGCAGCGCTAGCGGGCTGTACAATGAGCAGTTCTTC.